Detailed here is one T cell receptor (beta chain). Its antigen target is currently unknown. The sample holds no much larger clone one base away, and base qualities are not on file. The time point label corresponds to: about 28 days (+/-7) after the second vaccine dose. AZD1222 recipients with second doses at about 4 weeks or about 12 weeks were pooled, because spike-specific TCR depth and breadth did not differ between schedules. Vaccinee samples came from UK trials COV001 and COV002, including a single-blind randomized controlled phase 2/3 trial of AZD1222 (ChAdOx1 nCoV-19) in healthy adults. Trial participant PBMC samples were collected at day 0 and day 28 after the second dose for TCRbeta chain sequencing. This record comes from a study of T cell responses to AZD1222 COVID-19 vaccine (dated by TCRdb to the early 2020s). Context from the whole study: A total of about 250 trial participants underwent TCR sequencing, of whom more than 200 had received two doses of AZD1222 and about 26 had received two doses of the MenACWY control vaccine. Trial participants were enrolled by age into 18-55, 56-69 and 70-plus year subgroups, with around 140, 26 and 57 TCR-sequenced participants respectively.

The CDR3 regions of human TCRbeta chains were analyzed by immunosequencing. The original methods were these. TCRs in the repertoires were matched against a reference library of SARS-CoV-2-specific TCRs that had been generated with the MIRA antigen-specificity platform. Breadth meant the fraction of unique TCRs that were SARS-CoV-2-associated, whereas depth meant the fraction of total T cells that were SARS-CoV-2-associated. Each spike-specific TCR was assigned to its reactive spike region and to a CD4 or CD8 class using the MIRA data. Log10-transformed breadth and depth values were compared by one-way ANOVA with Sidak's multiple comparisons tests. This is the immuneACCESS table as TCRdb keeps it, with only in-frame sequences that have V and J called. A part of the clones is gone; compared with another copy, unresolved V genes explain less than half, and the rest is unexplained. That table supplies the V and J calls and clone size; D and trimming were determined from the DNA. This sample comprises roughly 180,000 clones, about nine tenths of them detected only once. The ten largest clones represent roughly 2% of the sample.

What the authors observed across the whole study: Because no day 14 peak-response samples were available, repertoires were characterized only after the peak T cell response. The 56-69-year group was small, and its depth increase did not reach significance, likely because of low power. Reportedly, almost half of the unique spike-specific TCRs recognized epitopes lying outside the regions that are mutated in the B.1.351 and B.1.1.7 variants. A significant rise in spike-specific TCR breadth and depth was observed after two AZD1222 doses relative to day 0 and relative to MenACWY recipients. The vaccine-associated CD4 TCRs covered the entire spike protein, and the dominant responses fell in regions 160-218 and 743-854. Conclusions about previously exposed vaccinees are limited, since just 6 or 7 AZD1222 recipients were seropositive for SARS-CoV-2 at baseline. Participants were mostly white British, with more females than males. The authors suggested clonal diversity may have been underestimated.

Reading from cysteine to phenylalanine, the CDR3 counts 16 amino acids. Kept here is only the CDR3 DNA, which spans 48 bases and is read in frame from base 1. As encoded in the germline V gene, CDR1 is SNHLY while CDR2 is FYNNEI. The junction shows trimming of 11 bases on V and 3 bases on J, and the gene matches do not reach 13 bases of it. This chain joins TRBV2 to TRBJ2-6, with 7 bases aligning to TRBD1. The clonotype originates from an adult who received the AZD1222 COVID-19 vaccine. The specimen was peripheral blood, collected 28 days after the second AZD1222 dose. The DNA sequence reads TGTGCCGCTGACAGGGACCAGTATAGTGGGGCCAACGTCCTGACTTTC. Translated, it reads CAADRDQYSGANVLTF.